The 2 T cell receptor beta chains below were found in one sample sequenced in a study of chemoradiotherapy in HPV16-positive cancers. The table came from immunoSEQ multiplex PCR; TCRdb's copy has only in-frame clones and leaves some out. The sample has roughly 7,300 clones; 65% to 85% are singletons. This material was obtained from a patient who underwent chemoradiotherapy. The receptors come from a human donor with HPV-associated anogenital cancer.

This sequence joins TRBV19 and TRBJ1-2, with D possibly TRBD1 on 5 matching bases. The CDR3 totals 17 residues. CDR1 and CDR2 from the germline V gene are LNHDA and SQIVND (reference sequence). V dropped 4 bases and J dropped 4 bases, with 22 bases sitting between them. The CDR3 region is CASSTMARGPLGYGYTF. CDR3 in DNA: TGTGCCAGTAGTACGATGGCACGGGGCCCCCTGGGCTATGGCTACACCTTC.

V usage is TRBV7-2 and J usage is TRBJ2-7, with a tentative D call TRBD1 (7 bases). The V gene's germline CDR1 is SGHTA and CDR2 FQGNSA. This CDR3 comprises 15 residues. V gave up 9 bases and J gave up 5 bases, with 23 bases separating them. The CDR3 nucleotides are TGTGCCAGGACAGGGATTAGCGGCGCGTCCCACGAGCAGTACTTC. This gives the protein CARTGISGASHEQYF.